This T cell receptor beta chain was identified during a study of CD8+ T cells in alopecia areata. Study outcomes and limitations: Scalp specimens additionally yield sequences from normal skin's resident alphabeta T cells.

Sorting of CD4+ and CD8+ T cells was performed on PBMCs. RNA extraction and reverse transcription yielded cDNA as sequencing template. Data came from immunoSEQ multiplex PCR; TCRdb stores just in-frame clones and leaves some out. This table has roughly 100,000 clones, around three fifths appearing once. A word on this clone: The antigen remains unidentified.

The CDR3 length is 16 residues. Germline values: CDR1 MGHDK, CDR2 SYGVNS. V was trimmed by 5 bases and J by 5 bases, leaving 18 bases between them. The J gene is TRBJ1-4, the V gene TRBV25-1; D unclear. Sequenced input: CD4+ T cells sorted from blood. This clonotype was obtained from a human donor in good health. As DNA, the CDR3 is TGTGCCAGCAGTCTCCCCCGGGCGGACGGGAATGAAAAACTGTTTTTT. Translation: CASSLPRADGNEKLFF.